These 27 T cell receptor beta chains share one sample of origin, sequenced in a study of blood T cell repertoires in COVID-19. Profiling relied on immunoSEQ multiplex PCR, and the TCRdb table lists in-frame clones only, not all of them. The data contain 70,000 to 90,000 clones, around 79% of them singletons. Sequenced material: peripheral blood. These receptor sequences come from a human donor in a cohort sampled during active COVID-19.

The chain links TRBV11-2 to TRBJ2-5; 7 bases are shared with TRBD2. V lost 5 bases and J lost 0; bases outside the gene matches: 9. The CDR3 sequence is 16 residues long. CDR1 and CDR2 (germline): SGHAT, FQNNGV. DNA for the CDR3: TGTGCCAGCAGCCCGACCGTCGGGGGGAACCAAGAGACCCAGTACTTC. Translation gives CASSPTVGGNQETQYF.

V gene TRBV19 combines with J gene TRBJ1-4; D uncertain. The V gene's germline CDR1 is LNHDA and CDR2 SQIVND (reference sequence). The CDR3 length is 14 residues. The germline V and J ends were trimmed by 4 bases and 2 bases, with 8 bases remaining between them. As DNA, the CDR3 is TGTGCCAGTAGTACCTTTCTCACTAATGAAAAACTGTTTTTT. This sequence encodes CASSTFLTNEKLFF. Combining the CDR3 with reference TRBV19 and TRBJ1-4 gives the whole variable domain DGGITQSPKYLFRKEGQNVTLSCEQNLNHDAMYWYRQDPGQGLRLIYYSQIVNDFQKGDIAEGYSVSREKKESFPLTVTSAQKNPTAFYLCASSTFLTNEKLFFGSGTQLSVL.

The chain couples TRBV28 to TRBJ1-6; a weak D match, TRBD1 (5 bases). CDR3 length: 17 amino acids. Germline CDR1 and CDR2: MDHEN and SYDVKM. The ends were cut back, 8 bases at V and 2 bases at J, with 19 bases in the middle. This CDR3 is CASGDLLGEAYNSPLHF. The CDR3 region has the DNA TGTGCCAGCGGAGATTTGCTGGGGGAGGCCTATAATTCACCCCTCCACTTT. Filled out from reference TRBV28 and TRBJ1-6, the complete variable domain reads DVKVTQSSRYLVKRTGEKVFLECVQDMDHENMFWYRQDPGLGLRLIYFSYDVKMKEKGDIPEGYSVSREKKERFSLILESASTNQTSMYLCASGDLLGEAYNSPLHFGNGTRLTVT.

The chain combines TRBV10-1 with TRBJ2-5; D ambiguous. This CDR3 region has 15 residues. V shed 2 bases and J shed 1 base, with 11 bases lying between them. Germline CDR1 is WNHNN and CDR2 is SYGVQD (reference sequence). DNA of the CDR3: TGCGCCAGCAGTGAGGGGCAGAAAATCCAAGAGACCCAGTACTTC. Residues: CASSEGQKIQETQYF.

The V gene is TRBV29-1, the J gene TRBJ1-4; D ambiguous. Germline V CDR1 and CDR2: SQVTM, ANQGSEA. This CDR3 has 16 residues. Trimming pared 3 bases from V and 7 bases from J, leaving 21 bases between. CDR3 sequence (DNA): TGCAGCGTTGAGTTTGAGTATGGTGGCCCAGGTGAAAAACTGTTTTTT. It yields the protein CSVEFEYGGPGEKLFF.

This clone was seen once. The chain is built from TRBV21-1 and TRBJ2-7; the table's D call of TRBD1 was not tested on the DNA. TRBV21-1 represents a pseudogene. This CDR3 has 15 residues. The CDR3 coding sequence is TGTGCCAGCAGCAAAGTCGTGACAGCCCCCTACGAGCAGTACTTC. Translation: CASSKVVTAPYEQYF.

The chain has TRBV12-3 or TRBV12-4 and TRBJ2-2; TRBD2 is a possible D gene (6 bases). The CDR3 length is 13 residues. The V gene lost 9 bases and the J gene lost 3 bases, with 11 bases spanning the gap. In nucleotides, the CDR3 is TGTGCCAGTGTGGGGGGAGACACCGGGGAGCTGTTTTTT. Translation gives CASVGGDTGELFF.

On this clone: One end of the junction does not line up with germline, which may come from a read error. The V call is TRBV7-7, the J call TRBJ2-1; the match to TRBD2 covers 12 bases. Germline CDR1 and CDR2: SSHAT and FNYEAQ (reference sequence). The CDR3 has 16 residues. The chain's CDR3 is CASSLQGLAGYNEQFF. CDR3 DNA sequence: TGTGCTAGCAGCTTGCAAGGACTAGCGGGGTACAATGAGCAGTTCTTC.

The chain is built from TRBV5-1 and TRBJ1-4; no reliable D call. The length of the CDR3 is 13 residues. CDR1 is SGHRS, CDR2 YFSETQ, per germline. V lost 6 bases, J lost 0 bases, and 6 bases lay in between. In DNA form, the CDR3 reads TGCGCCAGCATCCCCTCAACTAATGAAAAACTGTTTTTT. Its translation is CASIPSTNEKLFF.

The gene calls are TRBV11-2 and TRBJ1-1; 7 nucleotides agree with TRBD1. The CDR3 extends over 15 amino acids. Germline-derived CDR1 and CDR2 are SGHAT and FQNNGV. J gave up 4 bases and V 4 bases, and 9 bases lay outside the gene matches. CDR3 sequence: CASSSIQGLGTEAFF. The CDR3, as DNA: TGTGCCAGCAGCTCCATACAGGGGTTGGGCACTGAAGCTTTCTTT.

This clone was seen a handful of times. The sample has other DNA sequences that encode this CDR3 too. The chain has TRBV27 and TRBJ1-1; the match to TRBD1 covers 8 bases. The CDR3 is made up of 12 amino acids. V lost 5 bases and J lost 6; bases outside the gene matches: 2. The germline CDR1 and CDR2 sequences are MNHEY and SMNVEV (reference sequence). The CDR3 DNA follows: TGTGCCAGCAGTCCGACAGGGGCTGAAGCTTTCTTT. It specifies CASSPTGAEAFF.

The table lists this clone with a count of one. This chain uses TRBV7-2 with TRBJ2-2; D unresolved. The ends were cut back, 2 bases at V and 2 bases at J, with 6 bases in the middle. This CDR3 is built from 14 residues. Germline V lookup: CDR1 SGHTA, CDR2 FQGNSA. The CDR3 reads CASSLRLNTGELFF. CDR3 nucleotide sequence: TGTGCCAGCAGCTTAAGACTTAACACCGGGGAGCTGTTTTTT.

V is TRBV19 and J is TRBJ2-2; D gene uncertain. The CDR3 contains 13 residues. V lost 7 bases and J 0 bases, leaving 6 bases between the germline ends. Germline CDR1 LNHDA, CDR2 SQIVND (reference sequence). The CDR3 DNA is TGTGCCAGTATGACTCCGAACACCGGGGAGCTGTTTTTT. Amino acid sequence: CASMTPNTGELFF.

The chain couples TRBV29-1 to TRBJ1-2, with 9 bases that match TRBD1. The CDR3 loop spans 14 amino acids. CDR1 and CDR2 from the germline V gene are SQVTM and ANQGSEA. V trimming: 3 bases; J trimming: 7 bases; junction bases outside the gene matches: 9. The CDR3 DNA reads as TGCAGCGTTGACCCGACAGGGGGGTTCAGTGGCTACACCTTC. It encodes CSVDPTGGFSGYTF.

The chain couples TRBV7-2 to TRBJ2-7; 9 positions agree with TRBD1. Germline values: CDR1 SGHTA, CDR2 FQGNSA. Trimming took 5 bases from V and 2 from J; bases not matched to a gene: 7. The CDR3 totals 15 residues. Written as DNA, the CDR3 is TGTGCCAGCAGCCCCTGGACAGGGGAGACCTACGAGCAGTACTTC. It codes for CASSPWTGETYEQYF.

The chain joins TRBV24-1 to TRBJ1-2; D call uncertain. Germline CDR1 and CDR2: KGHDR and SFDVKD. CDR3 length equals 16 residues. Trimming left V 4 bases short and J 6 bases short, with 20 bases between. Written as DNA, the CDR3 is TGTGCCACCAGTGACCCCGCACGGACGGGGAGTCATGGCTACACCTTC. It codes for CATSDPARTGSHGYTF.

The chain links TRBV5-1 to TRBJ1-3, with D unresolved. Trimming removed 1 base at V and 4 bases at J, with 9 bases between. CDR1 SGHRS and CDR2 YFSETQ come from the germline V gene. The CDR3 consists of 14 residues. The CDR3 DNA sequence: TGCGCCAGCAGCTTGACGGGAGCCGGAAACACCATATATTTT. This encodes CASSLTGAGNTIYF.

This clone was detected a few times. V gene TRBV10-1 combines with J gene TRBJ1-1, with a tentative D call TRBD1 (6 bases). Trimming removed 4 bases from V and 1 base from J, with 16 bases in between. The CDR3 contains 16 residues. Germline V gives CDR1 WNHNN, CDR2 SYGVQD (reference sequence). Written as DNA, the CDR3 is TGCGCCAGCAGTGGCTTCGGGACAACCACGAACACTGAAGCTTTCTTT. Translation: CASSGFGTTTNTEAFF.

The gene calls are TRBV24-1 and TRBJ1-1; D might be TRBD1 (5 bases). V shed 11 bases and J shed 5 bases, with 14 bases lying between them. CDR3 length: 12 amino acids. Germline CDR1 is KGHDR and CDR2 is SFDVKD. In DNA form, the CDR3 reads TGTGCCAGGCTAGACAGTGGAACTGAAGCTTTCTTT. Its protein is CARLDSGTEAFF.

This clone was detected only a few times. The rearrangement links TRBV18 to TRBJ1-6, with 9 positions matching TRBD1. The CDR3 is 16 residues long. Germline loops: CDR1 KGHSH, CDR2 LQKENI. V shed 2 bases, J shed 10 bases, and the junction held 9 bases outside the gene matches. The CDR3 sequence: CASSPSLGQGGSPLHF. The CDR3 coding sequence is TGTGCCAGCTCACCATCTTTGGGACAGGGAGGCTCACCCCTCCACTTT.

In this sample, this clone turned up a few times. The chain couples TRBV15 to TRBJ2-7, with 10 nucleotides matching TRBD2. This CDR3 spans 16 amino acids. The ends lost 1 base at V and 5 bases at J; junction bases unmatched: 8. CDR1 is LNHNV and CDR2 is YYDKDF in the germline V gene (reference sequence). In DNA form, the CDR3 reads TGTGCCACCAGCAGAGTCGGAGCGGGAGGGGTCGACGAGCAGTACGTC. It yields the protein CATSRVGAGGVDEQYV.

The V and J genes are TRBV7-3 and TRBJ2-7; 7 positions agree with TRBD2. With 5 bases clipped from V and 0 bases from J, the junction kept 4 bases outside the gene matches. Germline CDR1 SGHTA, CDR2 FQGTGA. This CDR3 region has 14 residues. CDR3 region: CASSARGGSYEQYF. CDR3 sequence (DNA): TGTGCCAGCAGCGCCCGCGGGGGCTCCTACGAGCAGTACTTC.

The CDR3 spells CASSKETYGYTF. The CDR3 DNA follows: TGTGCCAGCAGCAAGGAGACTTATGGCTACACCTTC. The J gene is TRBJ1-2, the V gene TRBV6-2 or TRBV6-3; D unresolved. Germline V lookup: CDR1 MNHEY, CDR2 SVGEGT. CDR3 length: 12 residues. With 6 bases removed from V and 5 bases from J, the gap between germline ends came to 10 bases.

The CDR3: CASNPRGLAGVGEFF. The CDR3 bases are TGTGCCAGCAACCCCAGGGGACTAGCGGGAGTTGGTGAGTTCTTC. The V gene is TRBV14, the J gene TRBJ2-1; TRBD2 agrees at 14 bases. J gave up 14 bases and V 7 bases, and 13 bases lay outside the gene matches. Germline CDR1 is SGHDN and CDR2 is FVKESK. This CDR3 is 15 amino acids long.

The gene calls are TRBV3-1 (or the pseudogene TRBV3-2) and TRBJ2-3, with 12 positions matching TRBD2. Germline CDR1 reads LGHDT; CDR2 reads YNNKEL (reference sequence). Unmatched junction bases numbered 11, after V lost 4 bases and J lost 3 bases. The CDR3 sequence is 18 residues long. The CDR3 DNA reads TGTGCCAGCAGCCTTGGACTAGCGGGGAGGGCCTGTACAGATACGCAGTATTTT. Its translation: CASSLGLAGRACTDTQYF.

This chain joins TRBV7-9 and TRBJ2-2; 10 positions agree with TRBD1. CDR1 SEHNR and CDR2 FQNEAQ come from the germline V gene (reference sequence). V lost 5 bases to trimming and J lost 7 bases; unmatched junction nucleotides: 16. The CDR3 sequence is 18 residues long. As DNA, the CDR3 is TGTGCCAGCAGCCGTCGTACGGGACAGGGGAGAGGTGGCGGGGAGCTGTTTTTT. Translating it yields CASSRRTGQGRGGGELFF.

The sample holds a few counts of this clone. The chain couples TRBV9 to TRBJ1-2; 11 bases are shared with TRBD1. Trimming removed 0 bases from V and 9 bases from J; junction bases left unmatched: 7. Germline V gives CDR1 SGDLS, CDR2 YYNGEE. The CDR3 has 15 amino acids. CDR3 in amino acids: CASSVEGQGAACYTF. CDR3 nucleotides: TGTGCCAGCAGCGTAGAAGGACAGGGGGCCGCGTGCTACACCTTC.